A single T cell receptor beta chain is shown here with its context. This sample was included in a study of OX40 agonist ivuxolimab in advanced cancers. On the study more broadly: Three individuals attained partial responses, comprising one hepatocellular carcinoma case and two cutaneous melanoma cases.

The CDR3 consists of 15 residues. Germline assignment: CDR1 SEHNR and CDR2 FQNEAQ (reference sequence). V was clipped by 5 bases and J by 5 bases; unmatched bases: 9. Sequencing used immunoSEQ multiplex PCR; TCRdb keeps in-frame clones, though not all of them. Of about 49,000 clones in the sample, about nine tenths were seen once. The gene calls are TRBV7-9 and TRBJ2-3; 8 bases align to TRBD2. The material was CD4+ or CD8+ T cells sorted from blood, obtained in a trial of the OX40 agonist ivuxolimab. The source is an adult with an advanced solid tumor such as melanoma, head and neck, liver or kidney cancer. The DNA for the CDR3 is TGTGCCAGCAGCGGGACTAGTCAGGAGGGAGATACGCAGTATTTT. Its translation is CASSGTSQEGDTQYF.